The following is a T cell receptor (beta chain) sequence with its context. Its specificity is unknown. Using quantitative 5'-RACE with molecular barcodes, the authors made TCR beta libraries. In TCRdb, the 5' RACE reads were re-called with MiXCR into one record per CDR3 protein. The data show fewer than 500,000 distinct CDR3 sequences, 20% to 25% seen once. The data originate from a study of CD8 T cells in ankylosing spondylitis. Points from the study as a whole: Seemingly distinctive of ankylosing spondylitis blood was a TCR beta motif formed by eight highly homologous variants. Past research had described some motif variants in reactive arthritis synovial fluid and blood. Enrichment of disease-linked clones was reportedly significant in matched ankylosing spondylitis synovial fluid.

The CDR3 extends over 15 amino acids. V lost 3 bases, J lost 0 bases, and 9 bases lay in between. Germline V gives CDR1 SGHRS, CDR2 YFSETQ. This clonotype originated in a male donor with ankylosing spondylitis. The source material was blood, either unsorted or a sorted T cell fraction (not recorded which). The chain joins TRBV5-1 to TRBJ2-2, with TRBD1 as a possible D gene (5 bases). CDR3 nucleotide sequence: TGCGCCAGCAGCTCGACAGAAGCGAACACCGGGGAGCTGTTTTTT. This codes for CASSSTEANTGELFF.